This TCR beta chain derives from a study of T-cell reconstitution after alpha-beta-depleted transplantation in children. Preparation of the TCRbeta library was carried out with unique molecular identifiers. TCRdb ran MiXCR on the PCR reads and lists one entry per CDR3 protein. The data contain nearly 550,000 distinct CDR3 sequences, approximately 20% of them singletons. This clonotype was counted ten times or more. Between the trimmed V and J ends, which lost 3 bases and 2 bases, there was a span of 17 bases. The CDR3 is 16 amino acids. The sample consisted of PBMCs from the stem cell graft donor, taken from the stem cell graft. The TCR was taken from a human donor who donated a stem cell graft to a child with acute lymphoblastic leukemia. The J gene is TRBJ2-7, the V gene TRBV12-3 or TRBV12-4; the D gene is possibly TRBD1 (7 bases). This CDR3 is CASSFGGAGGPYEQYF. The CDR3 bases are TGTGCCAGCAGTTTTGGAGGGGCAGGGGGACCCTACGAGCAGTACTTC.